This T cell receptor beta chain was sequenced in a study of blood T cell dynamics during melanoma immunotherapy. Findings of the study overall: Clones driving repertoire changes may be melanoma-specific or general immune activation.

The time point denotes: week 3, after first cycle of checkpoint inhibitor. One draw preceded checkpoint blockade; another followed its first cycle at week 3. Disease control meant complete response, partial response or stable disease at 12 weeks. This clone showed up just once. Antigen specificity is unknown. DNA loading was fixed at approximately 0.35 ug for all bulk PBMC samples. Repertoires were generated with immunoSEQ multiplex PCR, while TCRdb's copy carries only in-frame clones and drops some. The repertoire holds approximately 10,000 clones, with about 85% as singletons. With V trimmed by 5 bases and J by 7 bases, 6 bases remained unmatched. The CDR3 runs 14 residues. CDR1 and CDR2 (germline): MNHNY, SVGAGI (reference sequence).

The input for sequencing was blood, taken from a patient treated with checkpoint blockade. The chain recombines TRBV6-6 with TRBJ2-7, with 12 bases matching TRBD2. The TCR was taken from a human donor with melanoma. The CDR3 sequence is CASSILAGGQEQYF. The CDR3, as DNA: TGTGCCAGCAGTATTCTAGCGGGGGGGCAGGAGCAGTACTTC.